A single TCR beta chain is shown here with its context. The authors' processing: Estimated nucleated cell counts came from reference gene primer amplification. The data were produced by immunoSEQ multiplex PCR, yet TCRdb's version contains in-frame clones alone and is incomplete. D and trimming come from the DNA, and the V and J calls and clone size come from that table. This table has fewer than 70,000 clones, about 86% appearing once. This sample is drawn from a study of blood T cell repertoires in COVID-19. Germline V gene lookup returns CDR1 MNHEY and CDR2 SVGEGT. The J segment lost 2 bases and the V segment lost 1 base, leaving 5 bases of the junction unmatched. The CDR3 spans 16 residues.

The specimen was peripheral blood. This sequence joins TRBV6-2 or TRBV6-3 and TRBJ1-5, with 7 bases that match TRBD1. This clonotype was obtained from a woman between 55 and 75 years old with acute or convalescent COVID-19. CDR3 coding DNA: TGTGCCAGCAGTTACTTCGGGGACAGAGGCAATCAGCCCCAGCATTTT. It is translated as CASSYFGDRGNQPQHF.